These 32 T cell receptor beta chains came from one sample sequenced in a study of identical twins. One entry per CDR3 protein results from TCRdb running MiXCR on the 5' RACE reads. The sample lists approximately 210,000 distinct CDR3 sequences, less than 10% occurring once. The specimen sequenced was memory (CD45RO+) T cells sorted from blood. The receptors shown here come from a woman aged 18-29 years in good health.

This clonotype was recorded a few times. This chain connects TRBV6-2 or TRBV6-3 to TRBJ1-1; D is perhaps TRBD1 (6 bases). Germline CDR1 is MNHEY and CDR2 is SVGEGT. V lost 6 bases and J lost 4, with 12 bases in between. The CDR3 is made up of 13 amino acids. In DNA form, the CDR3 reads TGTGCCAGCAGAGGGGGGGCTCGCACTGAAGCTTTCTTT. Translated, it gives CASRGGARTEAFF.

The chain is built from TRBV20-1 and TRBJ2-7; D assignment may be TRBD1 or TRBD2 (5 bases each). The CDR3 is 13 residues long. CDR1 is DFQATT and CDR2 is SNEGSKA in the germline V gene (reference sequence). The CDR3 is CSAHPRGVFEQYF. CDR3 in DNA: TGCAGCGCACATCCGAGGGGTGTATTCGAGCAGTACTTC.

J is TRBJ2-1 and V is TRBV7-2, with D maybe TRBD1 (6 bases). The CDR3 contains 17 residues. Germline CDR1 reads SGHTA; CDR2 reads FQGNSA. V lost 4 bases to trimming and J lost 0 bases, with 16 bases between them. The CDR3 loop reads CASSSTTGHNSYNEQFF. As DNA, the CDR3 is TGTGCCAGCAGCTCCACAACGGGACACAACTCCTACAATGAGCAGTTCTTC.

The CDR3 spells CASSLGTGVSNEQFF. The CDR3 nucleotides are TGCGCCAGCAGCTTGGGGACAGGGGTATCGAATGAGCAGTTCTTC. The chain is built from TRBV5-1 and TRBJ2-1; TRBD1 aligns across 9 bases. The germline V gene encodes CDR1 SGHRS and CDR2 YFSETQ. The CDR3 loop spans 15 amino acids. V lost 0 bases, J lost 7 bases, and 5 bases stayed unmatched.

In this sample, this clonotype turned up many times. The chain combines TRBV29-1 with TRBJ1-1, with D perhaps matching TRBD1 (5 bases). The V end was cut by 7 bases, the J end by 2 bases, with 14 bases between. The CDR3 loop spans 13 amino acids. Germline loops: CDR1 SQVTM, CDR2 ANQGSEA. Here the CDR3 DNA reads TGCAGCGCCGCGGGGGGTCGCAACACTGAAGCTTTCTTT. Translation gives CSAAGGRNTEAFF.

This clonotype has ten or more counts. The rearrangement joins TRBV29-1 to TRBJ2-1, with TRBD2 matching over 9 bases. Trimming took 7 bases from V and 4 from J; bases not matched to a gene: 8. The germline V gene encodes CDR1 SQVTM and CDR2 ANQGSEA. The CDR3 spans 14 residues. The DNA for the CDR3 is TGCAGCGGGTCCCCTAGCGGGATATACAATGAGCAGTTCTTC. Amino acids: CSGSPSGIYNEQFF.

This rearrangement joins TRBV6-5 to TRBJ1-1, with TRBD1 identical over 7 bases. Germline CDR1 MNHEY, CDR2 SVGAGI. The CDR3 is 12 amino acids. The ends lost 7 bases at V and 9 bases at J; junction bases unmatched: 8. CDR3 residues: CASKGTVSQAFF. In nucleotides, the CDR3 is TGTGCCAGCAAAGGGACAGTCAGCCAAGCTTTCTTT.

The chain joins TRBV7-7 to TRBJ2-3; D might be TRBD1 (5 bases). Germline V gives CDR1 SSHAT, CDR2 FNYEAQ (reference sequence). CDR3 length: 13 residues. Trimming took off 5 bases at V and 5 bases at J, with 11 bases between the two ends. The CDR3 DNA sequence: TGTGCCAGCAGCCAAGGGGTGGAAGATACGCAGTATTTT. Translating it yields CASSQGVEDTQYF.

This clonotype was recorded a few times. V and J are TRBV15 and TRBJ2-5, with D possibly being TRBD1 (6 bases). V lost 0 bases and J lost 4, with 12 bases in between. From germline, CDR1 is LNHNV and CDR2 YYDKDF (reference sequence). This CDR3 has 15 residues. The DNA of the CDR3 is TGTGCCACCAGCAGAGATTGGGGCAGGGGAGAGACCCAGTACTTC. It is translated as CATSRDWGRGETQYF.

This clonotype was recorded a few times. This chain uses TRBV30 with TRBJ2-7, with D unresolved. V lost 2 bases and J 4 bases, leaving 6 bases between the germline ends. In germline, CDR1 is GTSNPN, CDR2 SVGIG (reference sequence). The CDR3 consists of 11 residues. Here the CDR3 reads CAWSQAYEQYF. The CDR3 bases are TGTGCCTGGAGTCAGGCGTACGAGCAGTACTTC.

The J gene is TRBJ2-6, the V gene TRBV6-1; unclear D gene. The CDR3 runs to 15 residues. From germline, CDR1 is MNHNS and CDR2 SASEGT. Between the trimmed V and J ends, which lost 4 bases and 2 bases, there was a span of 9 bases. DNA of the CDR3: TGTGCCAGCAGTGGAGGCAGCACTGGGGCCAACGTCCTGACTTTC. Translated, it gives CASSGGSTGANVLTF.

This clonotype was seen repeatedly, ten times or more. The rearrangement uses TRBV20-1 and TRBJ2-1; 15 nucleotides match TRBD2. CDR3 length: 15 amino acids. Germline trimming cut 4 bases from V and 5 bases from J; bases unmatched to any gene: 3. Germline CDR1 reads DFQATT; CDR2 reads SNEGSKA (reference sequence). CDR3 sequence reads: CSATGTSGGNNEQFF. In DNA, the CDR3 is TGCAGTGCTACCGGGACTAGCGGGGGGAACAATGAGCAGTTCTTC.

The V call is TRBV12-1, the J call TRBJ1-1; TRBD1, as called in the table, went unchecked against the DNA. TRBV12-1 is shown as a pseudogene. CDR3 length equals 16 residues. CDR3 DNA: TGTGCCAGCAGCTCGAGATTCCAGACAGCGAACACTGAAGCTTTCTTT. As protein: CASSSRFQTANTEAFF.

There are a few counts of this clonotype. This sequence joins TRBV20-1 and TRBJ2-3, with D possibly TRBD1 on 5 matching bases. Looked up from germline, CDR1 is DFQATT and CDR2 is SNEGSKA (reference sequence). The CDR3 is 17 residues long. V was shortened by 1 base and J by 1 base, with 18 bases between the two germline ends. This CDR3 reads CSARVFGKGVRTDTQYF. The CDR3 DNA reads TGCAGTGCTAGAGTTTTCGGAAAAGGGGTGCGCACAGATACGCAGTATTTT.

V usage is TRBV20-1 and J usage is TRBJ1-1; D possibly corresponds to TRBD1 (6 bases). This CDR3 spans 14 amino acids. Germline lookup yields CDR1 DFQATT and CDR2 SNEGSKA (reference sequence). Trimming shortened V by 0 bases and J by 3 bases, and 11 bases separated the two germline ends. The chain's CDR3 is CSAREPGADTEAFF. DNA of the CDR3: TGCAGTGCTAGAGAGCCGGGGGCCGACACTGAAGCTTTCTTT.

The V and J genes are TRBV20-1 and TRBJ2-1, with 13 nucleotides matching TRBD2. This CDR3 region has 16 residues. V lost 6 bases and J lost 7; bases outside the gene matches: 12. The germline gives CDR1 DFQATT, CDR2 SNEGSKA (reference sequence). CDR3 bases: TGCAGTGCAAGACTAGCGGGAGGTCTGGGGTTAAATGAGCAGTTCTTC. This translates into CSARLAGGLGLNEQFF.

The rearrangement uses TRBV11-2 and TRBJ2-4, with D perhaps being TRBD1 or TRBD2 (5 bases each). Trimming pared 1 base from V and 2 bases from J, leaving 18 bases between. Germline assignment: CDR1 SGHAT and CDR2 FQNNGV. The length of the CDR3 is 18 residues. CDR3 amino acids: CASSLGTGPLAPKNIQYF. The CDR3 DNA reads as TGTGCCAGCAGCTTAGGGACGGGACCCCTTGCCCCCAAAAACATTCAGTACTTC.

The V gene is TRBV25-1, the J gene TRBJ2-1; D gene uncertain. Germline assignment: CDR1 MGHDK and CDR2 SYGVNS. This CDR3 region has 14 residues. V was clipped by 7 bases and J by 7 bases, with 17 bases between them. The CDR3 is CASKSTSGGNEQFF. In DNA, the CDR3 is TGTGCCAGCAAGTCTACCTCCGGTGGGAATGAGCAGTTCTTC.

The rearrangement joins TRBV20-1 to TRBJ2-3; D gene uncertain. From germline, CDR1 is DFQATT and CDR2 SNEGSKA (reference sequence). The CDR3 spans 12 residues. Trimming removed 1 base at V and 4 bases at J, with 6 bases between. The DNA for the CDR3 is TGCAGTGCTAGAGTATATGCAGATACGCAGTATTTT. This gives the protein CSARVYADTQYF.

This clonotype was detected a few times. The rearrangement joins TRBV12-3 or TRBV12-4 to TRBJ1-1; TRBD1 might be the D (5 bases). The V gene lost 4 bases and the J gene lost 0 bases, with 15 bases spanning the gap. The CDR3 runs 16 residues. The CDR3 sequence is CASSSIDPGLNTEAFF. The DNA of the CDR3 is TGTGCCAGCAGTTCGATAGATCCAGGGTTGAACACTGAAGCTTTCTTT.

This clonotype turned up a few times. The V gene is TRBV20-1, the J gene TRBJ1-5; D may be TRBD1 (6 bases). The CDR3 sequence is 14 residues long. Per the germline V gene, CDR1 is DFQATT and CDR2 is SNEGSKA (reference sequence). Between the trimmed V and J ends, which lost 5 bases and 2 bases, there was a span of 13 bases. The CDR3 DNA is TGCAGTGCTTGGAGAAGGGGGGGCAATCAGCCCCAGCATTTT. Its protein product is CSAWRRGGNQPQHF.

This clonotype was recorded a few times. The CDR3, as DNA: TGTGCCAGCAGCCTGGACACGTACCAAGAGACCCAGTACTTC. It yields the protein CASSLDTYQETQYF. The chain is built from TRBV7-2 and TRBJ2-5; D is possibly TRBD1 (5 bases). Trimming pared 5 bases from V and 0 bases from J, leaving 10 bases between. This CDR3 contains 14 residues. Looked up from germline, CDR1 is SGHTA and CDR2 is FQGNSA. The variable domain in full, completed from reference TRBV7-2 and TRBJ2-5, reads GAGVSQSPSNKVTEKGKDVELRCDPISGHTALYWYRQSLGQGLEFLIYFQGNSAPDKSGLPSDRFSAERTGGSVSTLTIQRTQQEDSAVYLCASSLDTYQETQYFGPGTRLLVL.

V gene TRBV20-1 combines with J gene TRBJ2-1; tentative D call: TRBD2 (5 bases). The V gene's germline CDR1 is DFQATT and CDR2 SNEGSKA (reference sequence). Trimming took off 6 bases at V and 0 bases at J, with 15 bases between the two ends. The CDR3 totals 15 residues. This chain's CDR3 is CSAEDASSSYNEQFF. Here the CDR3 DNA reads TGCAGTGCGGAGGACGCGAGTAGCTCCTACAATGAGCAGTTCTTC.

This clonotype was observed a few times. The rearrangement uses TRBV20-1 and TRBJ2-1; 9 nucleotides align to TRBD2. After removal of 3 bases from V and 0 bases from J, the junction contained 6 bases not matched to a gene. CDR1 and CDR2 from the germline V gene are DFQATT and SNEGSKA (reference sequence). The CDR3 loop spans 16 amino acids. The CDR3 DNA follows: TGCAGTGCTAGGGTAGCGGGAGCCTTCTCCTACAATGAGCAGTTCTTC. It encodes CSARVAGAFSYNEQFF.

This clonotype has more than one count but fewer than ten. The rearrangement links TRBV6-1 to TRBJ1-2; the D is unclear. The CDR3 contains 11 residues. The V and J ends lost 7 bases and 5 bases respectively, with 8 bases between them. In germline, CDR1 is MNHNS, CDR2 SASEGT. In DNA form, the CDR3 reads TGTGCCAGCACTCAGGAGTATGGCTACACCTTC. It encodes CASTQEYGYTF.

This clonotype came up a few times. The V call is TRBV4-1, the J call TRBJ2-5; weak D call: TRBD1 (7 bases). V was clipped by 1 base and J by 5 bases, with 17 bases between them. The CDR3 spans 16 residues. Germline values: CDR1 MGHRA, CDR2 YSYEKL. The DNA of the CDR3 is TGCGCCAGCAGCCAAGGGGACAGCGGGCGAGGGGAGACCCAGTACTTC. Translated: CASSQGDSGRGETQYF.

This clonotype has a handful of counts. V usage is TRBV25-1 and J usage is TRBJ2-3; TRBD2 matches 7 bases. The CDR3 covers 18 residues. Germline V gives CDR1 MGHDK, CDR2 SYGVNS. The trim removed 7 bases at V and 4 bases at J, leaving 20 bases unmatched. The CDR3 DNA reads as TGTGCCAGCACTACCCCCCGGTCCGGACTAGGGGTCTCAGATACGCAGTATTTT. Its translation: CASTTPRSGLGVSDTQYF.

This clonotype was observed at least ten times. This chain links TRBV19 with TRBJ1-1; D remains unclear. V was clipped by 4 bases and J by 5 bases, with 11 bases between them. CDR3 length: 13 residues. CDR1 and CDR2 from the germline V gene are LNHDA and SQIVND (reference sequence). CDR3 amino acids: CASSTVGVTEAFF. The CDR3 DNA sequence: TGTGCCAGTAGTACGGTAGGAGTGACTGAAGCTTTCTTT. Complete variable domain (other parts from reference TRBV19 and TRBJ1-1): DGGITQSPKYLFRKEGQNVTLSCEQNLNHDAMYWYRQDPGQGLRLIYYSQIVNDFQKGDIAEGYSVSREKKESFPLTVTSAQKNPTAFYLCASSTVGVTEAFFGQGTRLTVV.

This clonotype was observed at least ten times. This chain uses TRBV20-1 with TRBJ2-1; D is perhaps TRBD1 or TRBD2 (6 bases each). With 3 bases removed from V and 8 bases from J, the gap between germline ends came to 14 bases. Per germline, CDR1 DFQATT and CDR2 SNEGSKA (reference sequence). This CDR3 is 13 amino acids long. This chain's CDR3 is CSASRGPSDEQFF. CDR3 coding DNA: TGCAGTGCTAGTCGGGGGCCCAGCGATGAGCAGTTCTTC.

This clonotype occurred a few times. V and J are TRBV7-2 and TRBJ2-3; D unclear. The ends were cut back, 2 bases at V and 0 bases at J, with 9 bases in the middle. The CDR3 loop spans 15 amino acids. Per germline, CDR1 SGHTA and CDR2 FQGNSA. The CDR3 sequence is CASSLWVSSTDTQYF. CDR3 nucleotide sequence: TGTGCCAGCAGCTTATGGGTTTCTAGCACAGATACGCAGTATTTT.

This clonotype was seen only a few times. The CDR3 sequence is CASSLRTGDTDTQYF. Written as DNA, the CDR3 is TGTGCCAGCAGCCTACGGACAGGGGACACAGATACGCAGTATTTT. The chain combines TRBV7-2 with TRBJ2-3; 9 bases map to TRBD1. V lost 5 bases to trimming and J lost 2 bases; unmatched junction nucleotides: 5. CDR1 and CDR2 (germline): SGHTA, FQGNSA. This CDR3 is 15 amino acids long.

The sample holds a few counts of this clonotype. V is TRBV20-1 and J is TRBJ2-3; tentatively, D is TRBD1 (5 bases). Per germline, CDR1 DFQATT and CDR2 SNEGSKA (reference sequence). CDR3 length: 15 residues. The ends were cut back, 8 bases at V and 2 bases at J, with 20 bases in the middle. CDR3 region: CSPNSLRGNTDTQYF. Written as DNA, the CDR3 is TGCAGTCCCAACTCCCTTAGGGGAAACACAGATACGCAGTATTTT.